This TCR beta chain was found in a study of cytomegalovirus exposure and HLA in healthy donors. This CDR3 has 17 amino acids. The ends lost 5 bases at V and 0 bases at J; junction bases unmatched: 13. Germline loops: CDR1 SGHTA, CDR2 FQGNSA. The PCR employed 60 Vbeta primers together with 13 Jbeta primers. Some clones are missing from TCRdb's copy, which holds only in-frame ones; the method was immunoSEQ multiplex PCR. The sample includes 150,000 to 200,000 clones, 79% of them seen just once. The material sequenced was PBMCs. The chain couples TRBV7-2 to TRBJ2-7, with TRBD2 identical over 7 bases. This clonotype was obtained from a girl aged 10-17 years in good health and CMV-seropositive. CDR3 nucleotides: TGTGCCAGCAGCCTCCAGATTAGGGACTATCTCTCCTACGAGCAGTACTTC. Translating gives CASSLQIRDYLSYEQYF. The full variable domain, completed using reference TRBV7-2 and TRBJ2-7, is GAGVSQSPSNKVTEKGKDVELRCDPISGHTALYWYRQSLGQGLEFLIYFQGNSAPDKSGLPSDRFSAERTGGSVSTLTIQRTQQEDSAVYLCASSLQIRDYLSYEQYFGPGTRLTVT.